This T cell receptor (beta chain) was profiled in a study of blood T cell repertoires in COVID-19. Across the whole study: PBMCs, B-cell-depleted T cells, or T cells were the source of the cDNA or gDNA that made up the material.

J was trimmed by 4 bases and V by 8 bases; bases with no gene match: 13. The CDR3 totals 16 residues. The germline CDR1 and CDR2 sequences are KGHSH and LQKENI. Methods used by the authors: Reference gene primer amplification gave nucleated cell count estimates. Assay: immunoSEQ multiplex PCR; the TCRdb copy retains only in-frame clones and omits some. D and trimming were read from the DNA, whereas the V and J calls and clone size are those reported in that table. Of some 500,000 clones in the sample, 85% to 90% are singletons; the top ten hold 7.8%. This receptor was obtained from a woman aged 45-65 years with COVID-19, enrolled during active disease. The sequencing input was peripheral blood. This rearrangement joins TRBV18 to TRBJ2-2; 7 nucleotides agree with TRBD1. The CDR3 region has the DNA TGTGCCAGCACCCGGCAGGTGACAGGGACCACCGGGGAGCTGTTTTTT. Encoded protein: CASTRQVTGTTGELFF. The whole variable domain, remainder taken from reference TRBV18 and TRBJ2-2, is NAGVMQNPRHLVRRRGQEARLRCSPMKGHSHVYWYRQLPEEGLKFMVYLQKENIIDESGMPKERFSAEFPKEGPSILRIQQVVRGDSAAYFCASTRQVTGTTGELFFGEGSRLTVL.